The text below deals with one TCR beta chain. The antigen is undetermined. The same CDR3 can be traced to other DNA sequences in this sample. Germline CDR1 reads DFQATT; CDR2 reads SNEGSKA (reference sequence). CDR3 size: 11 residues. Trimming removed 1 base at V and 3 bases at J, with 3 bases between. Peripheral blood came from all dose cohorts at three timepoints. These data come from a study of OX40 agonist ivuxolimab in advanced cancers. Study-wide points: In the 0.1 to 3.0 mg/kg range, CD4+ and CD8+ blood T cells had expanded clonally by week 6. Among the lowest peripheral clonal expansion occurred in 0.1-3.0 mg/kg partial responders.

Measured with immunoSEQ multiplex PCR; TCRdb has only the in-frame clones, and not every one. Among 65,000 to 90,000 clones listed, about 91% were seen once. This TCR was sampled from an adult with an advanced solid tumor such as melanoma, head and neck, liver or kidney cancer. This sample comprised CD4+ or CD8+ T cells sorted from blood, obtained in a trial of the OX40 agonist ivuxolimab. The chain uses TRBV20-1 and TRBJ1-2; D gene ambiguous. The CDR3 is CSARVDYGYTF. CDR3 in DNA: TGCAGTGCTAGAGTAGACTATGGCTACACCTTC.